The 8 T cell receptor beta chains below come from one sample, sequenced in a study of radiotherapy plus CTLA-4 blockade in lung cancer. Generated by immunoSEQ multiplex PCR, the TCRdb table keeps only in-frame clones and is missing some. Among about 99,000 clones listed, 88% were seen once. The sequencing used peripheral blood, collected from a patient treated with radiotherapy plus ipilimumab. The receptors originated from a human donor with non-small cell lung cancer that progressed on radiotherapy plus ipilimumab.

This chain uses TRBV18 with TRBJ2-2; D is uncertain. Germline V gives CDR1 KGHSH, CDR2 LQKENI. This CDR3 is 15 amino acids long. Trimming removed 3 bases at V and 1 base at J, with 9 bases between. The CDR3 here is CASSPQALNTGELFF. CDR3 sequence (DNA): TGTGCCAGCTCACCGCAGGCATTGAACACCGGGGAGCTGTTTTTT.

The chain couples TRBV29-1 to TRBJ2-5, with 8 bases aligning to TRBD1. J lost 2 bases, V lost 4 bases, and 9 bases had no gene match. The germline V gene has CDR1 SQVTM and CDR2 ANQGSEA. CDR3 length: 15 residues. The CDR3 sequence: CSVVRTGKAQETQYF. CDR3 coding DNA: TGCAGCGTTGTACGGACAGGGAAAGCTCAAGAGACCCAGTACTTC. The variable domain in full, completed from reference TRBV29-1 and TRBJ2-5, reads SAVISQKPSRDICQRGTSLTIQCQVDSQVTMMFWYRQQPGQSLTLIATANQGSEATYESGFVIDKFPISRPNLTFSTLTVSNMSPEDSSIYLCSVVRTGKAQETQYFGPGTRLLVL.

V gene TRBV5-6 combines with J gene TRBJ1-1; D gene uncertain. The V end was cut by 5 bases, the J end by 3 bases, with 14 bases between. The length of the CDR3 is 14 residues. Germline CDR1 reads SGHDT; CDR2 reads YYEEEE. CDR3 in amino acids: CASSMDVSDTEAFF. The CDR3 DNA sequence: TGTGCCAGCAGTATGGACGTATCGGACACTGAAGCTTTCTTT.

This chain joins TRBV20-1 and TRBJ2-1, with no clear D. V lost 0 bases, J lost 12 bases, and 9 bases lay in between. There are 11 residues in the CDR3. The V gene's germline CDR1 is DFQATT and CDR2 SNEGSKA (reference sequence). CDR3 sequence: CSARDSRWQFF. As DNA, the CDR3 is TGCAGTGCTAGAGATAGCAGGTGGCAGTTCTTC.

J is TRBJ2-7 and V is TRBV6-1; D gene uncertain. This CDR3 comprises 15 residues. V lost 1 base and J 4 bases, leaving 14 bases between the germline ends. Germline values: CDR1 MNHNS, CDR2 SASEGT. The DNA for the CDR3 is TGTGCCAGCAGTGAAGGTCCAGTAGACAATTACGAGCAGTACTTC. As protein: CASSEGPVDNYEQYF.

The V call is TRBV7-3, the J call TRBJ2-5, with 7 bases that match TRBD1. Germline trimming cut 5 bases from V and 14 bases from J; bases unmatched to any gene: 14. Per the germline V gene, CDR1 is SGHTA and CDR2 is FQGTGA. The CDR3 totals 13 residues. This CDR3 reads CASSRIVTGPYYF. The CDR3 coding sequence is TGTGCCAGCAGCCGAATCGTGACAGGGCCCTACTACTTC.

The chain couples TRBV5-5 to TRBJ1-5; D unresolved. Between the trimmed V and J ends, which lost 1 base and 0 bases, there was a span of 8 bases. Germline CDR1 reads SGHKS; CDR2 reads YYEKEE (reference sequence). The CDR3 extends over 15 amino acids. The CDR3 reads CASSLTRSSNQPQHF. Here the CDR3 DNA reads TGTGCCAGCAGCTTGACCAGAAGTAGCAATCAGCCCCAGCATTTT.

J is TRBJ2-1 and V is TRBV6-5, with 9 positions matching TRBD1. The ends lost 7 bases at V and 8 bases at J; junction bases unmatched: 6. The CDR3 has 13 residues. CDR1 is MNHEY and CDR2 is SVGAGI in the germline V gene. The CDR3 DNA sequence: TGTGCCAGCAACCCGGACAGGGGTGATGAGCAGTTCTTC. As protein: CASNPDRGDEQFF.